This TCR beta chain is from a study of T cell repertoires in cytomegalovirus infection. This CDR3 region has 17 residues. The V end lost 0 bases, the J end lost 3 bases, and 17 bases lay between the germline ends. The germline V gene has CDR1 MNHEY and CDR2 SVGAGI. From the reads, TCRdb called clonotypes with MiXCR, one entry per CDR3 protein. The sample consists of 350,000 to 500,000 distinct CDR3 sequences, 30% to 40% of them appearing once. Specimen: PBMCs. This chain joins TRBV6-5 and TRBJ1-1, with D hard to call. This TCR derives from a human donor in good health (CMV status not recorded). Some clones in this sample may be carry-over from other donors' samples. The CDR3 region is CASSYSGQQMGYTEAFF. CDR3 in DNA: TGTGCCAGCAGTTACTCGGGTCAGCAAATGGGGTACACTGAAGCTTTCTTT.